These T cell receptor beta chains were read from a single sample in a study of T cells in Graves' hyperthyroidism and ophthalmopathy. TCRdb fed the multiplex PCR reads into MiXCR, producing one record per CDR3 protein. The top ten clones hold over 15% of a sample with about 570,000 distinct CDR3 sequences, more than 45% of them seen once. The specimen was peripheral blood or thyroid tissue (not recorded which). Receptor source: an adult woman with Graves' disease, either hyperthyroidism or ophthalmopathy (not recorded which). Each CDR3 is given with its conserved first and last residue. The D gene is left open where the match is weak. The size of a clone is reported for some rows only, either as once, few or many, or as a class for expanded clones.

clone_size	v_call	j_call	d_call	cdr3_nt	cdr3_aa
.	TRBV11-2	TRBJ1-6	TRBD1	TGTGCCAGCAGGAGACAGGGTAGTAATTCACCCCTCCACTTT	CASRRQGSNSPLHF
.	TRBV5-1	TRBJ1-1	TRBD1	TGCGCCAGCTTGGGACAGGGGATGAACACTGAAGCTTTCTTT	CASLGQGMNTEAFF
many	TRBV19	TRBJ1-5	TRBD1	TGTGCCAGTAGTAGAATCGGGACAGGGGGCAATCAGCCCCAGCATTTT	CASSRIGTGGNQPQHF
many	TRBV7-9	TRBJ1-1	.	TGTGCCAGCAGCCCCCTAAACCTGGCTCAGAACACTGAAGCTTTCTTT	CASSPLNLAQNTEAFF
many	TRBV3-1	TRBJ1-1	TRBD1	TGTGCCAGCAGCCAAAGGCCAGGGGGCCGTGAAGCTTTCTTT	CASSQRPGGREAFF
many	TRBV5-5	TRBJ2-1	.	TGTGCCAGCCAAGAGGGGAATGAGCAGTTCTTC	CASQEGNEQFF
.	TRBV5-1	TRBJ2-5	TRBD2	TGCGCCAGCAGCTCAACCGGGACTAGCTTGGAGACCCAGTACTTC	CASSSTGTSLETQYF
.	TRBV5-1	TRBJ1-4	TRBD1	TGCGCCAGCGGGTCGACAGGGGGCCGTCATTATGAAAAACTGTTTTTT	CASGSTGGRHYEKLFF
few	TRBV18	TRBJ1-1	.	TGTGCCAGCTCACCACTCATGGGGAACACTGAAGCTTTCTTT	CASSPLMGNTEAFF
.	TRBV10-3	TRBJ1-1	TRBD1	TGTGCCATCAAGGGACAGGGAAACACTGAAGCTTTCTTT	CAIKGQGNTEAFF
many	TRBV11-2	TRBJ1-5	TRBD1	TGTGCCAGCAGCCTGTCGCCAGGGGGGCAGCAGCCCCAGCATTTT	CASSLSPGGQQPQHF
.	TRBV7-2	TRBJ2-5	.	TGTGCCAGCAGCTTAGATCCAGGGAAGGGGGAGACCCAGTACTTC	CASSLDPGKGETQYF
many	TRBV19	TRBJ2-7	.	TGTGCCAGTAGTTCTACGGTCGGTTTAAACGAGCAGTACTTC	CASSSTVGLNEQYF
many	TRBV7-2	TRBJ1-5	.	TGTGCCAGCAGCTTTGGGGATTCTAGTCAGCCCCAGCATTTT	CASSFGDSSQPQHF
many	TRBV6-1	TRBJ2-1	TRBD2	TGTGCCAGCAGTCAGGGACTAGCGGGATTGAATGAGCAGTTCTTC	CASSQGLAGLNEQFF
.	TRBV11-1	TRBJ2-5	.	TGTGCCAGCAGCCCGGGCGATGGGTACAGGGAGACCCAGTACTTC	CASSPGDGYRETQYF
many	TRBV19	TRBJ1-1	.	TGTGCCAGTAGTATAGAAAAAAGGGCCCGGAACACTGAAGCTTTCTTT	CASSIEKRARNTEAFF
once	TRBV20-1	TRBJ2-1	TRBD2	TGCAGTGCTAGACTAGCGGGACGGGGCGAGCAGTTCTTC	CSARLAGRGEQFF
.	TRBV7-9	TRBJ2-7	TRBD1	TGTGCCAGCAGCAAGGGACAGGGGATCTACGAGCAGTACTTC	CASSKGQGIYEQYF
.	TRBV25-1	TRBJ2-5	TRBD2	TGTGCCAGCAGTGCTGGGACTAGCGGGGCCTCTCAAGAGACCCAGTACTTC	CASSAGTSGASQETQYF